The 14 T cell receptor beta chains given below trace back to one sample, sequenced in a study of shared clonotypes between healthy human individuals. This table comes from immunoSEQ multiplex PCR, and its TCRdb copy is limited to in-frame clones, with some not included. The sample includes more than 2 million clones, roughly 94% of them seen just once. Input material: naive CD4+ T cells sorted from blood. Subset noted: CD45RA+ positively selected. The source is a man aged 18 to 35 in good health.

The CDR3 region is CAWTGTGYNSPLHF. In DNA, the CDR3 is TGTGCCTGGACGGGGACAGGTTATAATTCACCCCTCCACTTT. The rearrangement uses TRBV30 and TRBJ1-6; 8 bases map to TRBD1. This CDR3 contains 14 residues. The germline V gene has CDR1 GTSNPN and CDR2 SVGIG (reference sequence). With 4 bases clipped from V and 4 bases from J, the junction kept 3 bases outside the gene matches.

The chain recombines TRBV30 with TRBJ1-4; no clear D gene. The CDR3 spans 13 residues. The V end lost 2 bases, the J end lost 4 bases, and 8 bases lay between the germline ends. Looked up from germline, CDR1 is GTSNPN and CDR2 is SVGIG (reference sequence). The CDR3 DNA sequence: TGTGCCTGGAGTATACAGCTTAATGAAAAACTGTTTTTT. Protein sequence: CAWSIQLNEKLFF.

The gene calls are TRBV19 and TRBJ2-4; no clear D gene. V shed 1 base and J shed 1 base, with 8 bases lying between them. The CDR3 extends over 15 amino acids. Germline CDR1 is LNHDA and CDR2 is SQIVND (reference sequence). The CDR3 DNA reads as TGTGCCAGTAGTATAGTCTCGGACGCCAAAAACATTCAGTACTTC. Encoded protein: CASSIVSDAKNIQYF.

V usage is TRBV6-6 and J usage is TRBJ2-5, with D tentatively TRBD2 (6 bases). Trimming took off 6 bases at V and 5 bases at J, with 19 bases between the two ends. CDR1 and CDR2 (germline): MNHNY, SVGAGI (reference sequence). This CDR3 has 15 residues. The DNA for the CDR3 is TGTGCCAGCAGAGACCCCGGGACTCCCGGCGAGACCCAGTACTTC. It translates to CASRDPGTPGETQYF.

This rearrangement joins TRBV28 to TRBJ2-7; D tentatively fits TRBD1 or TRBD2 (6 bases each). This CDR3 is 15 amino acids long. Germline CDR1 reads MDHEN; CDR2 reads SYDVKM. Trimming stripped 5 bases from V and 7 bases from J, with 21 bases between. This CDR3 reads CASSGGRDSGREQYF. In DNA, the CDR3 is TGTGCCAGCAGTGGGGGCCGGGACTCCGGGCGGGAGCAGTACTTC.

This chain joins TRBV6-1 and TRBJ1-5, with D tentatively TRBD1 (6 bases). V lost 5 bases, J lost 4 bases, and 15 bases lay in between. Germline assignment: CDR1 MNHNS and CDR2 SASEGT. CDR3 size: 15 residues. The DNA of the CDR3 is TGTGCCAGCAGTTTTCTTAAGGGACAAAATCAGCCCCAGCATTTT. It is translated as CASSFLKGQNQPQHF.

The chain recombines TRBV6-5 with TRBJ2-7; 11 nucleotides line up with TRBD2. V shed 10 bases, J shed 1 base, and the junction held 9 bases outside the gene matches. The CDR3 length is 15 residues. The germline V gene has CDR1 MNHEY and CDR2 SVGAGI. The CDR3 nucleotides read TGTGCCACCGCTAGGGGACTAGCGGAATCCTACGAGCAGTACTTC. This translates into CATARGLAESYEQYF.

The CDR3 protein is CASSLVRVYGDTQYF. The CDR3 DNA reads as TGTGCCAGCAGCTTGGTCAGGGTCTATGGAGATACGCAGTATTTT. This chain links TRBV5-8 with TRBJ2-3; a weak D match, TRBD1 (5 bases). This CDR3 region has 15 residues. With 0 bases removed from V and 5 bases from J, the gap between germline ends came to 13 bases. The germline V gene encodes CDR1 SGHTS and CDR2 YDEGEE.

This rearrangement joins TRBV25-1 to TRBJ2-5; 8 nucleotides align to TRBD1. CDR1 MGHDK and CDR2 SYGVNS come from the germline V gene. Germline trimming cut 6 bases from V and 5 bases from J; bases unmatched to any gene: 5. The CDR3 runs to 13 residues. The CDR3 loop is CASRRTGIETQYF. Written as DNA, the CDR3 is TGTGCCAGCAGACGGACAGGGATCGAGACCCAGTACTTC.

The rearrangement links TRBV6-1 to TRBJ2-1, with 11 bases lining up with TRBD2. V lost 3 bases, J lost 2 bases, and 3 bases stayed unmatched. Germline-derived CDR1 and CDR2 are MNHNS and SASEGT. This CDR3 comprises 16 residues. The CDR3 region is CASSESLAGAYNEQFF. The CDR3 region has the DNA TGTGCCAGCAGTGAGTCACTAGCGGGGGCCTACAATGAGCAGTTCTTC.

V and J are TRBV6-1 and TRBJ2-7; 9 bases are shared with TRBD1. CDR1 MNHNS and CDR2 SASEGT come from the germline V gene. The CDR3 runs 18 residues. The V and J ends lost 0 bases and 2 bases, in that order; junction bases with no gene match: 11. CDR3 sequence reads: CASSEALVGTGPTYEQYF. The CDR3 DNA reads as TGTGCCAGCAGTGAAGCGCTTGTTGGGACAGGGCCTACCTACGAGCAGTACTTC.

This chain joins TRBV27 and TRBJ2-7, with 7 bases aligning to TRBD1. Germline V gene data show CDR1 as MNHEY and CDR2 as SMNVEV (reference sequence). The CDR3 is 14 residues long. The CDR3 is CASALDRTSYEQYF. The CDR3, as DNA: TGTGCTAGCGCGTTGGACAGGACATCCTACGAGCAGTACTTC.

The chain recombines TRBV10-1 with TRBJ2-3; weak D call: TRBD2 (5 bases). This CDR3 has 13 residues. The germline V and J ends were trimmed by 6 bases and 6 bases, with 13 bases remaining between them. CDR1 is WNHNN and CDR2 is SYGVQD in the germline V gene (reference sequence). CDR3 protein: CASRGFPGDTQYF. For the CDR3, the DNA is TGCGCCAGCAGGGGATTTCCGGGGGATACGCAGTATTTT.

The V gene is TRBV5-6, the J gene TRBJ2-3, with 7 bases that match TRBD2. Per the germline V gene, CDR1 is SGHDT and CDR2 is YYEEEE. The trim removed 4 bases at V and 4 bases at J, leaving 3 bases unmatched. The CDR3 spans 13 residues. As DNA, the CDR3 is TGTGCCAGCAGCAAGACTAGCCCAGATACGCAGTATTTT. Its translation: CASSKTSPDTQYF.